The 9 T cell receptor beta chains reported below all come from one sample, sequenced in a study of monozygotic twins with inflammatory bowel disease. TCRdb derives one entry per CDR3 protein from the 5' RACE reads, leaving out DNA. The sample's table shows under 150,000 distinct CDR3 sequences. The sample consisted of blood. The source is a human donor with ulcerative colitis or Crohn's disease, or a healthy co-twin of an affected twin (not recorded which).

The chain uses TRBV7-2 and TRBJ2-1. The germline gives CDR1 SGHTA, CDR2 FQGNSA. The CDR3 totals 15 residues. CDR3 sequence reads: CASSLMVISYNEQFF.

The rearrangement links TRBV10-3 to TRBJ1-2. CDR3 size: 14 residues. Germline CDR1 ENHRY, CDR2 SYGVKD. The CDR3 region is CAITPGPRSYGYTF.

V usage is TRBV5-1 and J usage is TRBJ2-5; TCRdb calls TRBD2, which cannot be checked without DNA. CDR3 length equals 15 residues. CDR1 and CDR2 from the germline V gene are SGHRS and YFSETQ. The CDR3 here is CASSTAGVDQETQYF. The whole variable domain, filled in from reference TRBV5-1 and TRBJ2-5, reads KAGVTQTPRYLIKTRGQQVTLSCSPISGHRSVSWYQQTPGQGLQFLFEYFSETQRNKGNFPGRFSGRQFSNSRSEMNVSTLELGDSALYLCASSTAGVDQETQYFGPGTRLLVL.

The chain carries TRBV19 and TRBJ1-3; the TCRdb D gene call, TRBD1, has no DNA to confirm it. Germline CDR1 is LNHDA and CDR2 is SQIVND (reference sequence). This CDR3 contains 14 residues. CDR3 region: CASRGTESGNTIYF.

The chain has TRBV20-1 and TRBJ1-1; TCRdb returns TRBD1, unconfirmable since there is no DNA. CDR3 size: 14 residues. Germline loops: CDR1 DFQATT, CDR2 SNEGSKA (reference sequence). CDR3 residues: CSATREFRNTEAFF.

This chain joins TRBV5-1 and TRBJ1-1; TCRdb's D gene call, TRBD1, goes unchecked for lack of DNA. From germline, CDR1 is SGHRS and CDR2 YFSETQ. This CDR3 has 16 amino acids. CDR3: CASSFYQGAPNTEAFF.

This rearrangement joins TRBV5-1 to TRBJ2-6; TCRdb lists TRBD1, though no DNA is available to test this call. Germline loops: CDR1 SGHRS, CDR2 YFSETQ. The CDR3 totals 18 residues. This CDR3 reads CASSLEQGRPTGANVLTF.

This sequence joins TRBV18 and TRBJ2-3; the D call of TRBD2 rests on TCRdb alone, since no DNA is present to check it. Germline V gives CDR1 KGHSH, CDR2 LQKENI. The CDR3 runs 15 residues. This chain's CDR3 is CASSPPGRRPDTQYF. Combining the CDR3 with reference TRBV18 and TRBJ2-3 gives the whole variable domain NAGVMQNPRHLVRRRGQEARLRCSPMKGHSHVYWYRQLPEEGLKFMVYLQKENIIDESGMPKERFSAEFPKEGPSILRIQQVVRGDSAAYFCASSPPGRRPDTQYFGPGTRLTVL.

CDR3 sequence: CSARPRVGTGEIRGYEQYF. The chain uses TRBV20-1 and TRBJ2-7; the TCRdb call, TRBD1, lacks DNA for checking. In germline, CDR1 is DFQATT, CDR2 SNEGSKA (reference sequence). The length of the CDR3 is 19 residues.